These T cell receptor beta chains were read from a single sample in a study of control samples from healthy donors and cancer patients. The protocol was immunoSEQ multiplex PCR, while the TCRdb copy is restricted to in-frame clones and leaves out a portion. The repertoire holds more than 100,000 clones, with 88% as singletons. The sequenced sample was blood. All receptors derive from a man aged 40-50 years in good health. The CDR3 runs from the conserved cysteine through the conserved F or W. A D gene is named only where the DNA matches it firmly. Clone size, where shown, is once, few, many, or a class for clones that have expanded.

V gene	clone size	J gene	D gene	CDR3 length	CDR3 protein	CDR3 DNA
TRBV12-3/TRBV12-4	few	TRBJ1-4	TRBD1	13	CASSPGQGEKLFF	TGTGCCAGCAGCCCGGGACAGGGTGAAAAACTGTTTTTT
TRBV9	NA	TRBJ1-6	NA	14	CASSVRTANSPLHF	TGTGCCAGCAGCGTAAGGACGGCTAATTCACCCCTCCACTTT
TRBV3-1/TRBV3-2	once	TRBJ2-2	TRBD2	16	CASSPRAGGNTGELFF	TGTGCCAGCAGCCCTCGGGCGGGGGGGAACACCGGGGAGCTGTTTTTT
TRBV5-1	NA	TRBJ1-4	NA	15	CASSLGQASNEKLFF	TGCGCCAGCAGCTTGGGACAGGCTTCTAATGAAAAACTGTTTTTT
TRBV7-3	few	TRBJ2-1	NA	12	CASSSTPGEQFF	TGTGCCAGCAGCTCCACCCCCGGGGAGCAGTTCTTC
TRBV18	NA	TRBJ1-1	NA	13	CASSNSENTEAFF	TGTGCCAGCTCTAACAGTGAGAACACTGAAGCTTTCTTT
TRBV12-3/TRBV12-4	NA	TRBJ2-1	NA	13	CASSLGGGHEQFF	TGTGCCAGCAGTTTAGGTGGCGGGCATGAGCAGTTCTTC
TRBV4-1	NA	TRBJ2-3	TRBD2	18	CASSQDVRGGGITDTQYF	TGCGCCAGCAGCCAAGATGTGCGGGGGGGCGGTATCACAGATACGCAGTATTTT
TRBV7-9	NA	TRBJ1-1	NA	12	CASSSTQFEAFF	TGTGCCAGCAGCTCAACACAGTTTGAAGCTTTCTTT
TRBV12-1	NA	TRBJ2-7	NA	13	CASTLMGRDEQYF	TGTGCCAGCACGCTTATGGGGCGCGACGAGCAGTACTTC
TRBV4-1	few	TRBJ1-2	NA	15	CASSPLYSQRYGYTF	TGCGCCAGCAGCCCTTTGTACAGCCAGAGGTATGGCTACACCTTC
TRBV2	NA	TRBJ2-7	NA	13	CASRTTASYEQYF	TGTGCCAGCAGGACGACAGCCTCCTACGAGCAGTACTTC
TRBV7-2	NA	TRBJ1-3	TRBD1	17	CASSLDAGQGFGNTIYF	TGTGCCAGCAGCTTAGATGCGGGACAGGGATTTGGAAACACCATATATTTT
TRBV25-1	NA	TRBJ1-1	NA	14	CASSEDGQPTEAFF	TGTGCCAGCAGTGAGGACGGACAGCCCACTGAAGCTTTCTTT
TRBV7-6	NA	TRBJ2-1	TRBD2	15	CASSVGTSPYNEQFF	TGTGCCAGCAGCGTCGGGACTAGTCCCTACAATGAGCAGTTCTTC
TRBV24-1	NA	TRBJ2-1	TRBD1	17	CATSELGTGSSYNEQFF	TGTGCCACCAGTGAGCTGGGGACAGGGAGCTCCTACAATGAGCAGTTCTTC
TRBV2	once	TRBJ2-3	NA	12	CASSEDRGSQYF	TGTGCCAGCAGTGAGGACCGGGGGTCGCAGTATTTT
TRBV24-1	NA	TRBJ1-2	TRBD1	13	CATSDRDSYGYTF	TGTGCCACCAGTGACCGGGACAGCTATGGCTACACCTTC